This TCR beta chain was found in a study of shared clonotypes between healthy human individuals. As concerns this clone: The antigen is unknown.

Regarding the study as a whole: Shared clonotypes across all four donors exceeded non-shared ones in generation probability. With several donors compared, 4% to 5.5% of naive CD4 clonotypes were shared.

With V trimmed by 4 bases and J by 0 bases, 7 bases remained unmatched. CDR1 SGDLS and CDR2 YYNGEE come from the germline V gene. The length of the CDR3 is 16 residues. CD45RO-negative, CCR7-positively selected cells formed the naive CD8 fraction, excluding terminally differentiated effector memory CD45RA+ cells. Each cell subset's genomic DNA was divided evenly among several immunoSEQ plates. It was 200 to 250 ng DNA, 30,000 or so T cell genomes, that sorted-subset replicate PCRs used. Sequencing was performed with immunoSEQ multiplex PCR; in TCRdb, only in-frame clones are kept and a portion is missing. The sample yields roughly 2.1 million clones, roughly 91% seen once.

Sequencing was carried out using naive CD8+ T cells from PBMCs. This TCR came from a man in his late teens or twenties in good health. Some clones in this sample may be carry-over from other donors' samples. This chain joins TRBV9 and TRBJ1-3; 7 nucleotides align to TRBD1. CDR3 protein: CASSPGDSLSGNTIYF. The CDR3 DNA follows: TGTGCCAGCAGCCCAGGGGACAGCCTCTCTGGAAACACCATATATTTT.